This T cell receptor (beta chain) was sequenced for a study of T cell changes during pregnancy in multiple sclerosis. Sequencing was performed with immunoSEQ multiplex PCR; in TCRdb, only in-frame clones are kept and a portion is missing. The repertoire holds 30,000 to 40,000 clones, about 88% seen once, with over 5% in the top ten. This clonotype was sampled from a female donor in good health, enrolled as a control in a pregnancy study. This material consisted of peripheral blood, taken in the third trimester of pregnancy.

The CDR3 here is CASSFGGSKNEQFF. In DNA form, the CDR3 reads TGTGCCAGCAGTTTTGGCGGGAGTAAAAATGAGCAGTTCTTC. The chain combines TRBV28 with TRBJ2-1; 7 nucleotides line up with TRBD2. Germline CDR1 and CDR2: MDHEN and SYDVKM. The CDR3 runs to 14 residues. V shed 3 bases, J shed 7 bases, and the junction held 6 bases outside the gene matches.